The entry that follows covers one T cell receptor beta chain sequence. It has no known antigen specificity. No much larger clone exists at a distance of one base, and base qualities are not known. This sample stems from a study of shared T cell receptors in the human thymus (dated by TCRdb to the early 2020s). Background on the whole study: The study examined how the human thymus generates shared, self-reactive T-cell receptor alpha chains.

The germline V gene yields MNHEY for CDR1 and SVGAGI for CDR2. V drops 5 bases and J drops 3 bases, leaving 10 bases in between. From the cysteine through the phenylalanine, the CDR3 covers 14 amino acids. Just the 42-base CDR3 DNA is kept, in frame starting at base 1. The library was generated by the immunoSEQ multiplex PCR assay. Drawn from immuneACCESS, this table holds only the in-frame rearrangements with V and J called that TCRdb kept. Clones are partly lost; checked studies trace under half to an unresolved V gene and leave the rest unexplained. The sample table holds under 700,000 clones, of which around 82% were seen once. Around 0.013% of the sample rests with the top ten. The same data also went into a second study, on human thymus T cells. The second paper further reports: The donors were immunologically healthy infants in Finland who had open corrective cardiac surgery for congenital heart defects. Thymus tissue was obtained as surgical resects removed during corrective cardiac surgery. Usage of V and J gene segments appeared to be biased in both the thymic and the peripheral blood repertoires. The related research found that thymic TCR repertoires overlapped highly between unrelated individuals. The study characterized TCR alpha and beta repertoires from eight infant thymus samples and a few related peripheral blood samples. Donor ages ranged from roughly 7 to 250 days, and the cohort comprised six or seven male and a couple of female infants. Thymocytes were mechanically released from the tissue and were stored as pellets of roughly 10-34 million cells at -70 degrees C. A QIAsymphony instrument was used to extract genomic DNA from frozen cell pellets. TCRB and TCRAD loci were amplified from a standardized quantity of quality-controlled genomic DNA using the immunoSEQ multiplex PCR assay. The amplicons spanned the V(D)J region and were long enough to cover the CDR3 and allow V and J genes to be identified. The commercial immunoSEQ service was used to sequence amplicons on an Illumina platform. Primer bias and sequencing errors were corrected using previously described methods, and TCRAD and TCRB definitions followed the IMGT database. Repertoires were analysed with immunoSEQ Analyzer 3.0 and VDJTools, covering basic statistics, V/J segment usage, diversity estimates, rarefaction and pairwise overlap. Diversity was estimated with Chao1, ChaoE, Efron-Thisted, Shannon and inverse Simpson indices, and also on datasets down-sampled to the smallest sample. For repertoire overlap, CDR3 nucleotide sequence, V gene and J gene had to match strictly, and clustering was done by Jaccard-based multidimensional scaling. Thymus samples yielded on average roughly 810,000 unique TCRB clonotypes, compared with 75,000 to 85,000 from blood samples.

This chain joins TRBV6-5 to TRBJ1-4, with TRBD1 as a weak D call on 5 bases. The TCR sequence derives from a boy in the first two years of life with a congenital heart defect. Donor details come from another sample of the same person, matched by shared clones. Sequencing was done on a sample of thymocytes. The DNA reads as follows: TGTGCCAGCAGTCCGGGACTGCCTAATGAAAAACTGTTTTTT. It codes for CASSPGLPNEKLFF.